What follows is one T cell receptor (beta chain) and its context. It has no known antigen specificity. No much larger clonotype is one base removed from it; base qualities were not supplied. This record belongs to a study of shared clonotypes between healthy human individuals (dated by TCRdb to the early 2020s). For the wider study: Two women and a few men aged 18 to 49 years were included in the cohort. Each donor's leukapheresis produced roughly between about 0.8 and 8.9 billion PBMCs. To increase sequencing depth and limit assay-specific biases, TCR repertoire library preparation and sequencing were carried out by different laboratories using diverse techniques. Blood TCR repertoires of a handful of healthy adults were deeply sequenced to estimate repertoire size and the extent of clonotype sharing between individuals. Per donor, three plates each were used for CD4 naive and CD4 memory, two for CD8 naive, and one for CD8 memory.

Healthy HIV-negative adults with no recently reported acute infections or vaccinations were included as donors. Only Caucasian adults living in Nashville, Tennessee, USA were represented among the donors. Magnetic negative selection was used to enrich CD4+ T cells, after which naive cells were positively selected on CD45RA and the negative fraction became the memory subset. Blood was collected by leukapheresis, and PBMCs were isolated by Ficoll-Histopaque density gradient centrifugation and then cryopreserved in liquid nitrogen vapor phase. Analytical flow cytometry was used to check the purity and quantity of every magnetically sorted T cell population. From each sorted fraction, genomic DNA was isolated and quantified by UV absorbance on a Nanodrop 2000c. In the germline V gene (reference sequence), CDR1 corresponds to LNHDA and CDR2 to SQIVND. V is pruned by 4 bases and J by 0 bases, leaving 6 bases of the junction without a gene match. Including the terminal cysteine and phenylalanine, the CDR3 comprises 18 residues. Only the CDR3 DNA is retained, 54 bases long and in frame from the first base.

Using the deep immunoSEQ assay, multiplex PCR amplified TCR CDR3 regions from genomic DNA. Extracted genomic DNA from each cell subset was spread evenly across all wells of several immunoSEQ 96-well plates, with each plate serving as a replicate. For sorted subsets, 200 to 250 ng of genomic DNA, equivalent to around 31,000 T cell genomes, went into each replicate PCR. The purified libraries were quantified using a Qubit 3.0 fluorometer, sized with a Bioanalyzer 2100, and then quantified again using the KAPA Library Quantification kit. A separate single-read 150-cycle Illumina NextSeq 550 flow cell was used to sequence each immunoSEQ 96-well plate. The study's own analysis went as follows. Because the immunoSEQ output included only junctional sequences and no quality scores, the filtering could not be the same as the filtering used for full-length reads. To assign V/J genes and CDR3, sequences were annotated using PyIR, a Python wrapper for IgBLAST v1.9, with IMGT germline references. Reads with weak V/J assignments (E-value above 1e-6), missing CDR3, stop codons, out-of-frame junctions, or ambiguous translated residues were removed. V3J clonotypes were defined by identical inferred V gene, J gene, and CDR3 amino acid sequence. To compute the percentage overlap between repertoires, the number of shared unique clonotypes was divided by the size of the smaller repertoire. Three approaches were used to assess repertoire richness: RTK rarefaction, the Chao1 estimator, and Recon v2.1 estimates of unobserved clonotypes. OLGA was used to compute generation probabilities for all TCRbeta clonotypes that the gDNA method yielded from a handful of donors. TCRdb provides this immuneACCESS table in a form limited to in-frame rearrangements. Some clones are lacking; in checked studies, under half of them reflect an unresolved V gene, and why the rest are absent is not known. V and J calls and clone size are as listed in that table; D and trimming were resolved from the DNA. Here the sample has a few million clones; approximately 94% occur a single time. The top ten clonotypes cover around 0.14% of the sample.

Study-level results and caveats: Larger estimated clonotype richness was generally found for naive subsets than for memory subsets. Even with the large sequencing depth, rarefaction of the sorted-subset datasets indicated that sequencing was incomplete. Based on pairwise subsampling, the degree of clonotype sharing among donors was expected to be affected by sequencing depth. Because the study included a small number of donors, the genetic and exposure-history diversity represented was limited. Clonotypes shared by all four sorted-subset donors showed higher generation probabilities than non-shared clonotypes. Sampling was restricted to blood, and TCR repertoires in tissues likely differ from the TCR repertoires found in blood. Sharing across four donors was observed for approximately 5% of naive CD4, over 3% of naive CD8, roughly 2.3% of memory CD4, and roughly 0.4% of memory CD8 clonotypes.

The sample comprised naive CD4+ T cells sorted from blood. What this sample's cell subset or site label stands for: CD45RA+ positively selected. The source of this sequence is a man between 18 and 29 years old in good health. The V gene is TRBV19 and the J gene is TRBJ2-6, and TRBD1 aligns with 10 junction nucleotides. The CDR3 amino acid sequence is: CASSREGQGFSGANVLTF. The DNA reads as follows: TGTGCCAGTAGTAGGGAGGGACAGGGGTTCTCTGGGGCCAACGTCCTGACTTTC.